This T cell receptor (beta chain) was captured in a study of cytotoxic CD8 clonotypes in ibrutinib-treated CLL. Across the study: The cohort had around 10 relapsed/refractory and fewer than 16 treatment-naive patients, about 18 IGHV unmutated.

Study results and limitations: The study found clonality rose at ibrutinib response, then fell toward baseline at progression.

V lost 9 bases and J 1 base, leaving 16 bases between the germline ends. Germline V lookup: CDR1 SGHVS, CDR2 FQNEAQ. The CDR3 contains 15 residues. Depth targeted 1 in 200,000 to 1 in 1 million T cells, averaging about 9.2x coverage per clonotype. The repertoire was sequenced with immunoSEQ multiplex PCR; TCRdb's copy has only in-frame clones and lacks some. The table records under 200,000 clones, approximately 80% of them present only once. This clone was picked up one time. What it binds is unknown. The V gene is TRBV7-8, the J gene TRBJ1-3, with D possibly TRBD1 on 5 matching bases. Sequences were derived from PBMCs, sampled after 24 months of ibrutinib treatment. The clonotype comes from a human donor with chronic lymphocytic leukemia. CDR3: CASSPLGQSGNTIYF. The CDR3 coding sequence is TGTGCCAGTTCGCCCCTGGGGCAATCTGGAAACACCATATATTTT.